This TCR beta chain was captured in a study of T-cell memory formation after mild COVID-19. The wider study: In these data, TCR clusters were largely donor specific. Broader study findings: Contracting clones from day 15 to 85 showed balanced CD4/CD8; later expanders favored CD4+. Specificity for SARS-CoV-2 was not confirmed among the second-wave clones peaking on day 37.

5'RACE primed from the constant segment yielded TCR alpha and TCR beta cDNA libraries bearing sample barcodes and UMIs. TCRdb re-analysed the 5' RACE reads in MiXCR, keeping a single row per CDR3 protein. The table shows some 120,000 distinct CDR3 sequences, with 15% to 20% occurring only once. Germline CDR1 LGHDT, CDR2 YNNKEL (reference sequence). J lost 6 bases, V lost 4 bases, and 11 bases had no gene match. The CDR3 has 15 amino acids. Turning to this clonotype: Its specificity is not known.

The material sequenced was PBMCs or a T cell subset sorted from them (not recorded which). This receptor was identified in a man younger than 30 who had mild COVID-19 (a few samples of this study predate the infection). Cell type and time point are not known. This chain joins TRBV3-1 and TRBJ1-2, with TRBD1 matching 7 bases. This CDR3 reads CASSPQDRIINGYTF. CDR3 sequence (DNA): TGTGCCAGCAGCCCCCAGGACAGGATAATTAATGGCTACACCTTC.